This TCR beta chain is from a study of shared clonotypes between healthy human individuals. Each sorted subset replicate got 200 ng genomic DNA, 25,000 to 35,000 genomes. The table came from immunoSEQ multiplex PCR; TCRdb's copy has only in-frame clones and leaves some out. This table holds millions of clones, more than 90% found once. CD4+ cells were split into CD45RA+ naive and CD45RA-negative memory subsets. Details on this clone: The antigen remains unidentified.

Study conclusions and caveats: Sequencing depth was predicted to influence how clonotypes are shared among donors.

The sequencing input was naive CD4+ T cells sorted from blood. The sample's subset: CD45RA+ positively selected. This clonotype was obtained from a man aged 18 to 30 in good health.

The CDR3 nucleotides read TGTGCCAGCAGCTTACGAGGTATGGGTTACTACGAGCAGTACTTC. As protein: CASSLRGMGYYEQYF. The chain carries TRBV7-9 and TRBJ2-7; D remains unclear. The CDR3 spans 15 residues. Germline values: CDR1 SEHNR, CDR2 FQNEAQ (reference sequence). V lost 2 bases and J lost 3, with 14 bases in between.